These 30 T cell receptor beta chains share one sample of origin, sequenced in a study of cytomegalovirus exposure and HLA in healthy donors (dated by TCRdb to the late 2010s). Library prep was done by the immunoSEQ multiplex PCR assay. For the multiplex PCR, a mixture combining 60 forward primers for TCR Vbeta segments and 13 reverse primers for TCR Jbeta segments was used. TCRdb carries this immuneACCESS record with in-frame sequences only. Its versions omit some clonotypes, under half of them owing to an unresolved V gene in the studies checked, with the rest unexplained. The sample table lists about 99,000 clones, around 66% of them with a count of one. The ten largest clones represent about 3.5% of the sample. Input material: PBMCs. The receptor source for this set is a woman aged 45-60 years in good health and CMV-seronegative.

This clone was detected a few times. The genes are TRBV5-1 and TRBJ2-5; TRBD1 aligns across 8 bases. The V and J ends lost 0 bases and 7 bases, in that order; junction bases with no gene match: 8. The V gene's germline CDR1 is SGHRS and CDR2 YFSETQ. The CDR3 is 15 amino acids. CDR3 DNA: TGCGCCAGCAGCTTGGAACCCGGGACAGGCGGGACCCAGTACTTC. Translation gives CASSLEPGTGGTQYF.

This sequence joins TRBV9 and TRBJ2-1; 9 bases fit TRBD2. CDR3 length: 17 amino acids. V lost 0 bases and J lost 2; bases outside the gene matches: 6. Germline V CDR1 and CDR2: SGDLS, YYNGEE. The CDR3 loop is CASSVVGAGGPYNEQFF. The CDR3 DNA sequence: TGTGCCAGCAGCGTAGTCGGAGCGGGAGGCCCCTACAATGAGCAGTTCTTC.

The chain recombines TRBV2 with TRBJ1-6; D might be TRBD1 (6 bases). Per germline, CDR1 SNHLY and CDR2 FYNNEI. V lost 11 bases and J 10 bases, leaving 18 bases between the germline ends. The CDR3 is made up of 13 amino acids. CDR3 coding DNA: TGTGCCGGTAAGACAGGCCCGTCGTCACCCCTCCACTTT. Translation gives CAGKTGPSSPLHF.

The J gene is TRBJ1-2, the V gene TRBV19; D not resolved. There are 11 residues in the CDR3. V was clipped by 10 bases and J by 8 bases, with 14 bases between them. The germline V gene encodes CDR1 LNHDA and CDR2 SQIVND (reference sequence). CDR3 nucleotide sequence: TGTGCCACAAAGGAAGGGAGCGGCTACACCTTC. Amino acid sequence: CATKEGSGYTF. The variable domain in full, with the rest retrieved from reference TRBV19 and TRBJ1-2, is DGGITQSPKYLFRKEGQNVTLSCEQNLNHDAMYWYRQDPGQGLRLIYYSQIVNDFQKGDIAEGYSVSREKKESFPLTVTSAQKNPTAFYLCATKEGSGYTFGSGTRLTVV.

This clone occurred a few times. The chain has TRBV19 and TRBJ2-2; 9 bases match TRBD1. Germline lookup yields CDR1 LNHDA and CDR2 SQIVND (reference sequence). The V and J ends lost 9 bases and 2 bases, in that order; junction bases with no gene match: 10. CDR3 size: 16 residues. The CDR3 sequence is CASTGGPRDNTGELFF. The DNA of the CDR3 is TGTGCCAGCACAGGGGGCCCTAGGGATAACACCGGGGAGCTGTTTTTT.

As to this clone: At the DNA level, this CDR3 is encoded by other sequences in the same sample as well. The chain joins TRBV13 to TRBJ2-7, with 7 bases aligning to TRBD2. This CDR3 is built from 14 residues. V gave up 1 base and J gave up 3 bases; unmatched junction bases: 3. Germline V lookup: CDR1 PRHDT, CDR2 FYEKMQ (reference sequence). The CDR3 reads CASSLVGGSYEQYF. The CDR3 region has the DNA TGTGCCAGCAGCTTAGTGGGGGGGAGCTACGAGCAGTACTTC. The whole variable domain, remainder taken from reference TRBV13 and TRBJ2-7, is AAGVIQSPRHLIKEKRETATLKCYPIPRHDTVYWYQQGPGQDPQFLISFYEKMQSDKGSIPDRFSAQQFSDYHSELNMSSLELGDSALYFCASSLVGGSYEQYFGPGTRLTVT.

This clone appeared a few times. This chain links TRBV6-5 with TRBJ2-2; the D gene is possibly TRBD1 (5 bases). CDR1 MNHEY and CDR2 SVGAGI come from the germline V gene. The CDR3 has 16 residues. Trimming removed 2 bases at V and 4 bases at J, with 14 bases between. Written as DNA, the CDR3 is TGTGCCAGCAGTTACCTCACAGGACCTCTCACCGGGGAGCTGTTTTTT. As protein: CASSYLTGPLTGELFF.

The chain links TRBV19 to TRBJ2-1; D may be TRBD2 (8 bases). This CDR3 has 14 residues. Germline-derived CDR1 and CDR2 are LNHDA and SQIVND (reference sequence). The V and J ends lost 8 bases and 4 bases respectively, with 15 bases between them. The CDR3 DNA reads as TGTGCCAGTGATAGCGGGACAGAGTACAATGAGCAGTTCTTC. Translated, it gives CASDSGTEYNEQFF.

V is TRBV7-2 and J is TRBJ2-2; 8 nucleotides agree with TRBD2. The V gene end was trimmed by 5 bases and the J gene end by 7 bases; junction bases not matched to a gene: 9. There are 15 residues in the CDR3. Germline lookup yields CDR1 SGHTA and CDR2 FQGNSA. In nucleotides, the CDR3 is TGTGCCAGCAGCCTCGGGGGACTAGTAGTCGGGGAGCTGTTTTTT. The encoded protein is CASSLGGLVVGELFF.

The CDR3: CASSPDLQNEQFF. In DNA form, the CDR3 reads TGTGCCAGCAGCCCAGATCTACAGAATGAGCAGTTCTTC. The chain employs TRBV7-2 and TRBJ2-1; no clear D. CDR1 is SGHTA and CDR2 is FQGNSA in the germline V gene. This CDR3 has 13 amino acids. Trimming left V 5 bases short and J 7 bases short, with 12 bases between.

The chain combines TRBV5-1 with TRBJ2-4, with 12 bases aligning to TRBD2. This CDR3 region has 15 residues. Per the germline V gene, CDR1 is SGHRS and CDR2 is YFSETQ. With 4 bases clipped from V and 8 bases from J, the junction kept 7 bases outside the gene matches. In DNA, the CDR3 is TGCGCCAGCAGCCTGACTAGCGGGAGCTGGTACATTCAGTACTTC. It yields the protein CASSLTSGSWYIQYF.

The table lists this clone with a count of one. This chain connects TRBV15 to TRBJ1-4, with no clear D. Germline CDR1 is LNHNV and CDR2 is YYDKDF (reference sequence). Trimming removed 0 bases at V and 8 bases at J, with 16 bases between. The CDR3 extends over 16 amino acids. The CDR3 loop is CATSRDPSDFSEKLFF. DNA for the CDR3: TGTGCCACCAGCAGAGATCCTTCAGACTTTAGCGAAAAACTGTTTTTT.

As DNA, the CDR3 is TGTGCCAGCAGCTTCCGGGACTACACAGATACGCAGTATTTT. This encodes CASSFRDYTDTQYF. V is TRBV7-8 and J is TRBJ2-3; 7 nucleotides line up with TRBD2. The CDR3 totals 14 residues. With V trimmed by 3 bases and J by 2 bases, 2 bases remained unmatched. Germline V CDR1 and CDR2: SGHVS, FQNEAQ. The entire variable domain, with the rest obtained from reference TRBV7-8 and TRBJ2-3, is as follows: GAGVSQSPRYKVAKRGQDVALRCDPISGHVSLFWYQQALGQGPEFLTYFQNEAQLDKSGLPSDRFFAERPEGSVSTLKIQRTQQEDSAVYLCASSFRDYTDTQYFGPGTRLTVL.

The table lists this clone with a few counts. The rearrangement joins TRBV7-9 to TRBJ2-7; the D is unclear. Germline V gene sequence: CDR1 SEHNR, CDR2 FQNEAQ (reference sequence). V was shortened by 5 bases and J by 5 bases, with 4 bases between the two germline ends. The CDR3 consists of 10 residues. CDR3 loop: CASSPDEQYF. In nucleotides, the CDR3 is TGTGCCAGCAGCCCGGACGAGCAGTACTTC. Full variable domain (remainder filled in from reference TRBV7-9 and TRBJ2-7): DTGVSQNPRHKITKRGQNVTFRCDPISEHNRLYWYRQTLGQGPEFLTYFQNEAQLEKSRLLSDRFSAERPKGSFSTLEIQRTEQGDSAMYLCASSPDEQYFGPGTRLTVT.

This sequence joins TRBV28 and TRBJ1-3; D unresolved. V was cut by 6 bases and J by 7 bases, with 10 bases left in between. The CDR3 is 12 amino acids. Germline V gene data show CDR1 as MDHEN and CDR2 as SYDVKM. CDR3 DNA: TGTGCCAGCAGGAGGATGGGTAACACCATATATTTT. It yields the protein CASRRMGNTIYF.

This chain links TRBV10-3 with TRBJ2-2; D remains ambiguous. V gave up 7 bases and J gave up 6 bases, with 12 bases separating them. Germline CDR1 reads ENHRY; CDR2 reads SYGVKD. The CDR3 spans 13 residues. In DNA form, the CDR3 reads TGTGCCATCACCGATACTCTGCCCGGGGAGCTGTTTTTT. Translated: CAITDTLPGELFF.

The chain uses TRBV15 and TRBJ2-3, with D maybe TRBD2 (5 bases). This CDR3 comprises 16 residues. Germline assignment: CDR1 LNHNV and CDR2 YYDKDF (reference sequence). The V gene lost 1 base and the J gene lost 1 base, with 12 bases spanning the gap. CDR3 protein: CATSRGSSEGTDTQYF. The CDR3 DNA reads TGTGCCACCAGCAGAGGTAGTAGCGAGGGCACAGATACGCAGTATTTT.

The V call is TRBV19, the J call TRBJ2-1, with 7 bases aligning to TRBD1. Germline loops: CDR1 LNHDA, CDR2 SQIVND (reference sequence). Trimming took 10 bases from V and 4 from J; bases not matched to a gene: 10. This CDR3 region has 14 residues. The chain's CDR3 is CATTPRDRYNEQFF. DNA of the CDR3: TGTGCCACCACCCCCCGGGACAGATACAATGAGCAGTTCTTC.

V gene TRBV7-9 combines with J gene TRBJ2-5; weak D call: TRBD2 (6 bases). The end of the DNA aligns better with TRBJ2-7, so the J call may be wrong. CDR3 length equals 16 residues. Per the germline V gene, CDR1 is SEHNR and CDR2 is FQNEAQ (reference sequence). The CDR3 sequence is CASSLGLRKGPYEQYF. In nucleotides, the CDR3 is TGTGCCAGCAGCTTGGGACTCAGAAAGGGGCCCTACGAGCAGTACTTC.

The CDR3 is CASSLGQGRQGEKLFF. The DNA of the CDR3 is TGTGCCAGCAGCTTGGGACAGGGAAGGCAAGGTGAAAAACTGTTTTTT. The V call is TRBV7-8, the J call TRBJ1-4; TRBD1 matches at 9 bases. CDR1 and CDR2 (germline): SGHVS, FQNEAQ. The CDR3 contains 16 residues. Trimming cost V 3 bases and J 7 bases; bases outside gene matches: 9.

In this sample, this clone turned up a few times. This chain joins TRBV28 and TRBJ2-6, with 10 bases that match TRBD1. The CDR3 loop spans 16 amino acids. Germline CDR1 is MDHEN and CDR2 is SYDVKM. After removal of 8 bases from V and 0 bases from J, the junction contained 4 bases not matched to a gene. CDR3 residues: CASETGGLSGANVLTF. The CDR3, as DNA: TGTGCCAGCGAGACAGGGGGCCTCTCTGGGGCCAACGTCCTGACTTTC.

This clone was observed once. The genes are TRBV10-3 and TRBJ2-2, with D possibly matching TRBD2 (5 bases). The ends were cut back, 3 bases at V and 3 bases at J, with 8 bases in the middle. Per the germline V gene, CDR1 is ENHRY and CDR2 is SYGVKD. The CDR3 has 14 amino acids. DNA for the CDR3: TGTGCCATCAGTGAAGGACTCTACACCGGGGAGCTGTTTTTT. Residues: CAISEGLYTGELFF.

This clone was recorded once. This chain uses TRBV7-9 with TRBJ2-3, with TRBD2 matching over 7 bases. The CDR3 loop spans 15 amino acids. The V gene end was trimmed by 5 bases and the J gene end by 1 base; junction bases not matched to a gene: 6. Germline V CDR1 and CDR2: SEHNR, FQNEAQ (reference sequence). The CDR3 region is CASSHVLAGTDTQYF. In DNA form, the CDR3 reads TGTGCCAGCAGCCACGTCCTAGCGGGCACAGATACGCAGTATTTT.

In this sample, this clone turned up a few times. J is TRBJ2-5 and V is TRBV28, with 10 bases fitting TRBD2. CDR1 MDHEN and CDR2 SYDVKM come from the germline V gene. This CDR3 is 16 amino acids long. V gave up 6 bases and J gave up 5 bases; unmatched junction bases: 12. For the CDR3, the DNA is TGTGCCAGCAGCCTATCGCTAGCGGGAGTGGGGGAGACCCAGTACTTC. Translated: CASSLSLAGVGETQYF.

The chain recombines TRBV5-1 with TRBJ2-3; 9 bases fit TRBD2. This CDR3 has 15 amino acids. The J segment lost 2 bases and the V segment lost 4 bases, leaving 5 bases of the junction unmatched. Looked up from germline, CDR1 is SGHRS and CDR2 is YFSETQ. CDR3 in amino acids: CASSPGLASTDTQYF. The CDR3 nucleotides read TGCGCCAGCAGCCCCGGACTAGCGTCCACAGATACGCAGTATTTT. Using reference TRBV5-1 and TRBJ2-3 for the parts outside the CDR3, the full variable domain is KAGVTQTPRYLIKTRGQQVTLSCSPISGHRSVSWYQQTPGQGLQFLFEYFSETQRNKGNFPGRFSGRQFSNSRSEMNVSTLELGDSALYLCASSPGLASTDTQYFGPGTRLTVL.

V usage is TRBV28 and J usage is TRBJ1-2; TRBD1 matches at 7 bases. The CDR3 has 14 amino acids. Germline loops: CDR1 MDHEN, CDR2 SYDVKM. Trimming cost V 5 bases and J 5 bases; bases outside gene matches: 8. The CDR3 loop reads CASSRAGTAYGYTF. CDR3 DNA: TGTGCCAGCAGTCGTGCCGGGACAGCGTATGGCTACACCTTC.

The chain carries TRBV7-3 and TRBJ1-5; perhaps TRBD1 as D (6 bases). CDR1 is SGHTA and CDR2 is FQGTGA in the germline V gene. This CDR3 spans 15 amino acids. Trimming left V 7 bases short and J 11 bases short, with 24 bases between. For the CDR3, the DNA is TGTGCCAGCACCGATACCCGGGACACGCGGTTGGCCCAGCATTTT. Translating gives CASTDTRDTRLAQHF. Complete variable domain (other parts from reference TRBV7-3 and TRBJ1-5): GAGVSQTPSNKVTEKGKYVELRCDPISGHTALYWYRQSLGQGPEFLIYFQGTGAADDSGLPNDRFFAVRPEGSVSTLKIQRTERGDSAVYLCASTDTRDTRLAQHFGDGTRLSIL.

This clone is a singleton in its sample. The chain links TRBV2 to TRBJ1-2; D not resolved. The V gene's germline CDR1 is SNHLY and CDR2 FYNNEI. This CDR3 is 14 amino acids long. The ends were cut back, 2 bases at V and 4 bases at J, with 11 bases in the middle. In DNA, the CDR3 is TGTGCCAGCAGTGAATCGGGGAGGACCTATGGCTACACCTTC. It codes for CASSESGRTYGYTF.

In DNA form, the CDR3 reads TGTGCCAGCAGCTTGCGACAGAGTCGGCATAACTATGGCTACACCTTC. Protein: CASSLRQSRHNYGYTF. The chain links TRBV5-5 to TRBJ1-2; the D gene is possibly TRBD1 (5 bases). The germline V gene has CDR1 SGHKS and CDR2 YYEKEE (reference sequence). The ends were cut back, 1 base at V and 1 base at J, with 14 bases in the middle. This CDR3 spans 16 amino acids.

The J gene is TRBJ2-7, the V gene TRBV28; TRBD2 agrees at 11 bases. The ends lost 3 bases at V and 1 base at J; junction bases unmatched: 8. CDR1 and CDR2 (germline): MDHEN, SYDVKM. This CDR3 spans 17 amino acids. The CDR3 DNA reads TGTGCCAGCAGTTTGGCTAGCGGGAGGAGGTTATCCTACGAGCAGTACTTC. This encodes CASSLASGRRLSYEQYF.